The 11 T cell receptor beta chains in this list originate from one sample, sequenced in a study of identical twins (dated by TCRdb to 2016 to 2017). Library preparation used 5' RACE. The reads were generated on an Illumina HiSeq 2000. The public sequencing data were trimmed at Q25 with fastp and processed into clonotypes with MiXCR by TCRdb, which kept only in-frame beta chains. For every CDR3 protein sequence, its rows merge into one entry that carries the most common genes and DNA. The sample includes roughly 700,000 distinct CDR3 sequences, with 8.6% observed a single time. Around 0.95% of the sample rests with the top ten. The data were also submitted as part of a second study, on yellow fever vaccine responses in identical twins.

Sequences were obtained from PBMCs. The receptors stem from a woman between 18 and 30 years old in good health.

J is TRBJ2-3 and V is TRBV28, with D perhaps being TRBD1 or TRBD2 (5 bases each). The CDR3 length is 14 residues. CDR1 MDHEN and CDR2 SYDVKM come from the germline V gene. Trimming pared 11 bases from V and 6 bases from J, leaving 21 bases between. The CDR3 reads CASMGAGSVDTQYF. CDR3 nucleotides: TGTGCCTCTATGGGTGCAGGGAGCGTGGATACGCAGTATTTT.

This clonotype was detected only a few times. The CDR3 sequence is CASSLLAGDYLNTGELFF. The CDR3 nucleotides read TGTGCCAGCAGCTTATTAGCCGGGGACTACCTAAACACCGGGGAGCTGTTTTTT. V is TRBV7-3 and J is TRBJ2-2, with 7 bases aligning to TRBD2. CDR3 length: 18 residues. V lost 2 bases to trimming and J lost 2 bases; unmatched junction nucleotides: 11. Germline CDR1 reads SGHTA; CDR2 reads FQGTGA.

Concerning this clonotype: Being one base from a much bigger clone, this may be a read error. The CDR3 DNA is TGTGCCAGCAGCGCAGGAGGGGCAGGGCAAGAGACCCACTACTTC. Protein: CASSAGGAGQETHYF. The V call is TRBV25-1, the J call TRBJ2-5; a possible D gene is TRBD2 (6 bases). There are 15 residues in the CDR3. Germline CDR1 is MGHDK and CDR2 is SYGVNS.

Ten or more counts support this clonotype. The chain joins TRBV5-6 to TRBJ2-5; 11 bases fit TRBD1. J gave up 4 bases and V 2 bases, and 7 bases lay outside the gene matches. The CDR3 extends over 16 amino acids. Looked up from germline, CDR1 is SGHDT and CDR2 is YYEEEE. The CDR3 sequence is CASSFGQGAVGETQYF. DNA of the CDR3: TGTGCCAGCAGCTTTGGACAGGGGGCGGTCGGAGAGACCCAGTACTTC.

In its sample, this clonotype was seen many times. The CDR3 nucleotides are TGTGCCAGCAGTTCCCCTCTTGATCAGCCCCAGCATTTT. Protein product: CASSSPLDQPQHF. The rearrangement links TRBV12-3 or TRBV12-4 to TRBJ1-5; D not certain. The CDR3 is 13 amino acids. Between the trimmed V and J ends, which lost 4 bases and 5 bases, there was a span of 9 bases.

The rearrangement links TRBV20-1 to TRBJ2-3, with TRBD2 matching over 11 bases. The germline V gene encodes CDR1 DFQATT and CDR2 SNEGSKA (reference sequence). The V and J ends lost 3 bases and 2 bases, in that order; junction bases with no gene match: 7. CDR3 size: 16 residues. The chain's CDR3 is CSARRLAGGHTDTQYF. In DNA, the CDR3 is TGCAGTGCTAGGAGGCTAGCGGGGGGACACACAGATACGCAGTATTTT.

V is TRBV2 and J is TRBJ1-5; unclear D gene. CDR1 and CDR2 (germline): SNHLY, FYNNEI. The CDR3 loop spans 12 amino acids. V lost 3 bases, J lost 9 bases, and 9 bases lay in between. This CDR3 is CASSDGPGPQHF. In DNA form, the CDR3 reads TGTGCCAGCAGTGACGGGCCGGGGCCCCAGCATTTT.

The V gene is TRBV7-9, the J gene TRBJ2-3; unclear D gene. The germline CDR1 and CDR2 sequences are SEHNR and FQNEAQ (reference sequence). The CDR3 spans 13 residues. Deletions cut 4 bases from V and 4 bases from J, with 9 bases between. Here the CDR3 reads CASSSSGADTQYF. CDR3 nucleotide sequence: TGTGCCAGCAGCTCAAGTGGGGCAGATACGCAGTATTTT. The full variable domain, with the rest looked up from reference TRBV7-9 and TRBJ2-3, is DTGVSQNPRHKITKRGQNVTFRCDPISEHNRLYWYRQTLGQGPEFLTYFQNEAQLEKSRLLSDRFSAERPKGSFSTLEIQRTEQGDSAMYLCASSSSGADTQYFGPGTRLTVL.

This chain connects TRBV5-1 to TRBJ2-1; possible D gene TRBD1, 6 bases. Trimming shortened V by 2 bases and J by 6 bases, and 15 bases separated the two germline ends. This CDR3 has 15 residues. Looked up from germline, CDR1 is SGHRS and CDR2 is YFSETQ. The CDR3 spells CASSLGTIGGNEQFF. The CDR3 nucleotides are TGCGCCAGCAGCTTAGGGACAATAGGGGGCAATGAGCAGTTCTTC.

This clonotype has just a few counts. The CDR3 bases are TGCGCCAGCAGCCCGGCAAGACAGACCGGGGAGCTGTTTTTT. Amino acids: CASSPARQTGELFF. This chain links TRBV4-1 with TRBJ2-2; weak D call: TRBD1 (5 bases). There are 14 residues in the CDR3. From germline, CDR1 is MGHRA and CDR2 YSYEKL. V shed 4 bases and J shed 5 bases, with 11 bases lying between them.

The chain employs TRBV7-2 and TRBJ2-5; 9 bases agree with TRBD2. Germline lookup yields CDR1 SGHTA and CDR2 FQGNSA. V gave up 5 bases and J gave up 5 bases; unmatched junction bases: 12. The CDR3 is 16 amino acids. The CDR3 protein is CASSPRRLADAETQYF. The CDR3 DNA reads TGTGCCAGCAGCCCTAGGAGACTAGCGGACGCGGAGACCCAGTACTTC.